Listed below are T cell receptor beta chains from one sample, sequenced in a study of identical twins. MiXCR was run by TCRdb on the 5' RACE reads, yielding one entry per CDR3 protein. The sample shows about 450,000 distinct CDR3 sequences, about 18% of them seen only once. What was sequenced was naive T cells sorted from blood. The receptors were sampled from a man aged 45-65 years in good health. Both conserved end residues are part of each CDR3. Fields, in order: V gene, clone size, J gene, D gene, CDR3 protein, CDR3 DNA. A D gene is named only where the DNA matches it firmly. A clone size is listed for some rows: how often the clone was seen (once, few, many), or a class if it is expanded.

TRBV2	many	TRBJ2-7	TRBD1	CASSGTGGYEQYF	TGTGCCAGCAGCGGGACAGGGGGCTACGAGCAGTACTTC
TRBV6-2/TRBV6-3	many	TRBJ2-5	.	CASSRSGRTRVETQYF	TGTGCCAGCAGTAGATCGGGACGAACCCGTGTGGAGACCCAGTACTTC
TRBV29-1	few	TRBJ1-1	.	CSAPGQLNTEAFF	TGCAGCGCCCCCGGACAGTTGAACACTGAAGCTTTCTTT
TRBV20-1	few	TRBJ2-7	.	CSANSADRISSYEQYF	TGCAGTGCTAACTCCGCGGACAGAATAAGCTCCTACGAGCAGTACTTC
TRBV27	.	TRBJ2-7	.	CASSLSGLASYEQYF	TGTGCCAGCAGTTTATCTGGACTGGCCTCCTACGAGCAGTACTTC
TRBV29-1	many	TRBJ2-1	TRBD2	CSVKDAGTKTISSYNEQFF	TGCAGCGTTAAAGATGCCGGGACTAAAACGATCAGCAGCTACAATGAGCAGTTCTTC
TRBV10-3	.	TRBJ2-1	TRBD2	CAISEVVFSSGRKNEQFF	TGTGCCATCAGTGAGGTCGTCTTTAGTAGCGGGAGGAAGAATGAGCAGTTCTTC
TRBV15	.	TRBJ1-1	.	CATSRDPGVNTEAFF	TGTGCCACCAGCAGAGATCCAGGGGTGAACACTGAAGCTTTCTTT
TRBV18	.	TRBJ2-2	.	CASSPGSLTGELFF	TGTGCCAGCTCACCGGGCAGCCTCACCGGGGAGCTGTTTTTT
TRBV28	.	TRBJ2-4	.	CASSLSVGTRDGKNIQYF	TGTGCCAGCAGTTTATCTGTCGGGACGAGAGACGGCAAAAACATTCAGTACTTC
TRBV4-2	.	TRBJ2-1	.	CASSQTGIEQFF	TGTGCCAGCAGCCAAACAGGTATTGAGCAGTTCTTC
TRBV6-1	.	TRBJ2-5	.	CASSAQGGGQETQYF	TGTGCCAGCAGTGCCCAGGGGGGAGGACAAGAGACCCAGTACTTC
TRBV18	.	TRBJ1-2	.	CASSQAGPDGYTF	TGTGCCAGCTCACAGGCCGGGCCGGATGGCTACACCTTC
TRBV4-3	few	TRBJ2-3	.	CASSQDLRGGTDTQYF	TGCGCCAGCAGCCAAGATCTCAGGGGAGGCACAGATACGCAGTATTTT
TRBV12-3/TRBV12-4	.	TRBJ2-1	.	CASRGRSSYNEQFF	TGTGCCAGCAGAGGTAGGAGCTCCTACAATGAGCAGTTCTTC
TRBV20-1	.	TRBJ2-1	TRBD1	CSAGVAWDSLLEQFF	TGCAGTGCTGGAGTCGCCTGGGACAGTCTCTTGGAGCAGTTCTTC
TRBV12-3/TRBV12-4	many	TRBJ2-1	.	CASSLGQSEQFF	TGTGCCAGCAGTTTAGGGCAAAGTGAGCAGTTCTTC
TRBV29-1	few	TRBJ2-7	.	CSVAKVETANPYEQYF	TGCAGCGTTGCAAAGGTTGAGACAGCTAATCCCTACGAGCAGTACTTC
TRBV6-2/TRBV6-3	few	TRBJ1-5	.	CATADYSNQPQHF	TGTGCCACCGCGGATTATAGCAATCAGCCCCAGCATTTT
TRBV20-1	many	TRBJ2-7	TRBD2	CSARGTSALAYEQYF	TGCAGTGCTAGGGGGACTAGCGCTCTAGCCTACGAGCAGTACTTC
TRBV6-5	few	TRBJ2-7	.	CASSYSFGISGDEQYF	TGTGCCAGCAGTTACTCGTTTGGGATCTCGGGCGACGAGCAGTACTTC
TRBV7-9	many	TRBJ1-1	TRBD1	CASSFGQGRDTEAFF	TGTGCCAGCAGCTTCGGACAGGGTAGGGACACTGAAGCTTTCTTT